This T cell receptor beta chain emerged from a study of identifying expanded T cells in peripheral blood. The study, taken as a whole, reports: Approximately two-week clone count variance significantly increased as total template count grew. Technical replicates showed around 1.2 changed clones; roughly two weeks about 16.4; four weeks 19.

During the collection period, no donor immune events like infections were recorded. With respect to this clone: The antigen remains unidentified.

Assay used: immunoSEQ multiplex PCR; TCRdb lists only in-frame clones, some missing. This table holds 60,000 to 70,000 clones, 70% to 90% found once. Germline V gives CDR1 MNHEY, CDR2 SVGAGI. The CDR3 consists of 15 residues. Between the trimmed V and J ends, which lost 5 bases and 4 bases, there was a span of 14 bases. The clonotype comes from a person aged 18 to 70 in good health. The sequencing input was blood. The chain recombines TRBV6-5 with TRBJ2-2, with D unresolved. This chain's CDR3 is CASSPRLVATGELFF. The CDR3 bases are TGTGCCAGCAGTCCCCGCCTCGTCGCCACCGGGGAGCTGTTTTTT.